This TCR beta chain originates from a study of T-cell reconstitution after alpha-beta-depleted transplantation in children. Preparation of the TCRbeta library involved a method that used unique molecular identifiers. TCRdb re-derived calls from the PCR reads in MiXCR, one entry per CDR3 protein. The sample carries 350,000 to 400,000 distinct CDR3 sequences, just over 20% recorded once. A few counts support this clonotype. This receptor was taken from a human donor who donated a stem cell graft to a child with acute myeloid leukemia. Specimen: PBMCs from the stem cell graft donor, collected from the stem cell graft.

Written as DNA, the CDR3 is TGTGCCAGCAGTCGACAAAGACAGTTAGGATACAATGAGCAGTTCTTC. Its translation: CASSRQRQLGYNEQFF. The rearrangement uses TRBV12-3 or TRBV12-4 and TRBJ2-1, with D maybe TRBD1 (5 bases). This CDR3 is 16 amino acids long. V lost 5 bases and J lost 4, with 18 bases in between.